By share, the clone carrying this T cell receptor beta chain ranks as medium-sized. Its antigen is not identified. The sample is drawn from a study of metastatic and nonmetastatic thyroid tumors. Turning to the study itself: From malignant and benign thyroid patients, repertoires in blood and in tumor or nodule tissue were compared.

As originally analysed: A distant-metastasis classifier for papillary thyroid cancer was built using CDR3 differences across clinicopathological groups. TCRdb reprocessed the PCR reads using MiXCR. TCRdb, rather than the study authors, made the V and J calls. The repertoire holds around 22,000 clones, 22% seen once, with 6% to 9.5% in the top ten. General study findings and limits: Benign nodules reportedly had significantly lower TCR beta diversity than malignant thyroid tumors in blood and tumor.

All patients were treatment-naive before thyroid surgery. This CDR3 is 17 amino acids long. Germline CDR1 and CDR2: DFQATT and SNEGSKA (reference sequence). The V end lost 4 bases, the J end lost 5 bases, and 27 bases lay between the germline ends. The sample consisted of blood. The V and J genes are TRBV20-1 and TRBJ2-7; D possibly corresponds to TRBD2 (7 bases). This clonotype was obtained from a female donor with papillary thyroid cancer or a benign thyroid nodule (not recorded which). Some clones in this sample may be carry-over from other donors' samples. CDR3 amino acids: CSATIAYGGRMLDEQYF. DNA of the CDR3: TGCAGTGCTACCATAGCTTACGGGGGGCGCATGTTAGACGAGCAGTACTTC.